Listed below are T cell receptor beta chains from one sample, sequenced in a study of response to subunit inactivated influenza vaccine. One entry per CDR3 protein results from TCRdb running MiXCR on the RT-PCR reads. The sample has 250,000 to 350,000 distinct CDR3 sequences, over 20% seen once; the top ten hold about a tenth. This specimen consisted of PBMCs from blood, obtained 21 months after vaccination. These TCRs come from a man between 50 and 70 years old who received an inactivated influenza vaccine. CDR3s include the opening cysteine and the closing phenylalanine or tryptophan. The order of the fields is J gene, V gene, CDR3 protein.

>TRBJ1-6|TRBV20-1
CSASRSNSPLHF
>TRBJ1-1|TRBV12-3/TRBV12-4
CASSQRTGDAFF
>TRBJ1-2|TRBV12-3/TRBV12-4
CASSPFNSDYGYTF
>TRBJ2-7|TRBV20-1
CSARTPAGGFSYEQYF
>TRBJ2-7|TRBV18
CASSPGSGQSYEQYF
>TRBJ2-1|TRBV20-1
CSAPWTNYNEQFF
>TRBJ1-6|TRBV30
CAWNSGGNSPLHF
>TRBJ1-1|TRBV4-2
CASSQVENTEAFF
>TRBJ2-7|TRBV5-1
CASSHGQGYEQYF
>TRBJ1-2|TRBV7-2
CASSPDTSNYGYTF
>TRBJ2-3|TRBV27
CASRFGGTDTQYF
>TRBJ1-5|TRBV27
CASSSIESGANQPQHF
>TRBJ1-4|TRBV12-3/TRBV12-4
CASSLRQGVIEKLFF
>TRBJ2-7|TRBV20-1
CSARDLVTGQYF
>TRBJ2-7|TRBV5-1
CASSITSGRAWYEQYF
>TRBJ1-1|TRBV20-1
CSAPPSRGKPERNTEAFF
>TRBJ1-2|TRBV4-3
CASSQELPLASNYGYTF
>TRBJ2-5|TRBV4-1
CASSSPGTSGETQYF
>TRBJ2-7|TRBV2
CARGGQGYEQYF
>TRBJ2-2|TRBV12-3/TRBV12-4
CASSFLGELFF
>TRBJ2-2|TRBV10-1
CASSESGRGELFF
>TRBJ1-1|TRBV20-1
CSAYRQGASNTEAFF
>TRBJ2-7|TRBV27
CATGPRGSSYEQYF
>TRBJ2-3|TRBV6-1
CASSRDRGIYTQYF
>TRBJ1-6|TRBV19
CASNGKARGSPLHF
>TRBJ1-1|TRBV11-2
CASSFNTGYTEAFF
>TRBJ1-6|TRBV7-2
CASSLARTGNSPLHF
>TRBJ2-2|TRBV6-2/TRBV6-3
CASTRGDGELFF
>TRBJ2-5|TRBV7-6
CASSQLKQGAQETQYF
>TRBJ1-2|TRBV5-1
CASKRQGDPFGYTF
>TRBJ2-5|TRBV28
CASEPGTLGETQYF
>TRBJ2-1|TRBV11-2
CASSSSPGHYNEQFF
>TRBJ2-2|TRBV18
CASSVGQAMNTGELFF
>TRBJ1-4|TRBV7-9
CASRFSGTNEKLFF
>TRBJ1-1|TRBV9
CASAPPLGELNTEAFF
>TRBJ2-3|TRBV29-1
CSVEDGGYTQYF
>TRBJ1-2|TRBV7-2
CASSPSDGSYGYTF
>TRBJ2-3|TRBV3-1
CASSQGLAGVSSDTQYF
>TRBJ1-2|TRBV10-1
CASSDRRYGYTF
>TRBJ1-4|TRBV4-2
CASSQGTGVPNEKLFF
>TRBJ2-4|TRBV6-1
CASSRPSRSENIQYF
>TRBJ2-7|TRBV11-2
CASSRPGLANYEQYF
>TRBJ2-6|TRBV10-3
CAIGRGANVLTF
>TRBJ1-2|TRBV25-1
CASSDDTYGYTF
>TRBJ2-7|TRBV10-3
CAISESGRWYEQYF
>TRBJ1-2|TRBV29-1
CSVSEGGYGYTF
>TRBJ1-5|TRBV20-1
CSAQRQDNQPQHF
>TRBJ2-7|TRBV5-1
CASSLVAGATYEQYF
>TRBJ2-7|TRBV7-9
CASSSAAPNEQYF
>TRBJ2-3|TRBV6-2/TRBV6-3
CASSTDTDTQYF
>TRBJ1-5|TRBV7-2
CASSSQGAHQPQHF
>TRBJ1-2|TRBV6-6
CASSFVDNDGYTF